The entry that follows covers one T cell receptor (beta chain) sequence. Its antigen remains unidentified. Per-base quality was not reported, and no clone a single base away is much larger than it. Patients with autoimmune disease history or receiving systemic immunosuppression were excluded from the trial. Peripheral blood for TCR sequencing was collected from all dose cohorts at baseline, on cycle 4 day 1, and on cycle 7 day 1. The samples were taken from a phase I, first-in-human, multicenter, open-label dose-escalation trial of ivuxolimab. Adults with locally advanced or metastatic melanoma, renal cell, hepatocellular, or head and neck squamous cell carcinoma were enrolled in the trial. Before TCR sequencing, CD4+ and CD8+ T cells were separately sorted from peripheral blood. The record originates from a study of OX40 agonist ivuxolimab in advanced cancers. With regard to the full study: Ivuxolimab was a fully human IgG2 agonistic monoclonal antibody targeting the costimulatory receptor OX40 (CD134). Intravenous ivuxolimab was administered to patients every 2 weeks at six dose levels: 0.01, 0.1, 0.3, 1.5, 3 and 10 mg/kg. Among the 50 to 55 dose-escalation patients, around 19 had hepatocellular carcinoma, roughly 15 melanoma, 9 renal cell carcinoma and 9 head and neck cancer. The dose-escalation cohort was about 87% male with a mean age of approximately 60 years, ranging from about 23 to 85. Prior anti-PD-1, anti-PD-L1 or anti-CTLA-4 therapy was permitted, and approximately 39% of dose-escalation patients had received checkpoint inhibitors. Partial responses occurred in three dose-escalation patients, of whom one had hepatocellular carcinoma and two had cutaneous melanoma. The purpose of peripheral TCRbeta sequencing was to test whether ivuxolimab changed TCR sequence diversity and led to clonal T-cell expansion. The monotherapy dose-escalation portion (N of about 50 patients) of the phase I ivuxolimab trial is reported in the paper.

The CDR3, from cysteine to phenylalanine, totals 19 residues. Just the 57-base CDR3 DNA is kept, in frame starting at base 1. CDR1 and CDR2 are read off the germline V gene (reference sequence) as LNHDA and SQIVND. Clipping removes 2 bases from V and 5 bases from J, with 13 as the unmatched junction base count. Findings and caveats that apply to the study as a whole: After ivuxolimab, more expanded clones were found on average in CD8+ T cells than in CD4+ T cells. In the 0.1-3.0 mg/kg groups, partial responders were among the patients with the lowest normalized peripheral clonal expansion, particularly in CD8+ T cells. The antigen specificity of the peripheral T cells that underwent clonal expansion was not determined. Low levels of normalized T-cell clonal expansion were also seen in some patients who did not respond. At doses of 0.1 to 3.0 mg/kg, clonal expansion of both CD4+ and CD8+ blood T cells was observed from baseline to week 6.

Genomic DNA was isolated from the sorted cells so that the TCRbeta CDR3 region could be sequenced. TCRbeta CDR3 regions were sequenced using the immunoSEQ Assay. Entries here come from immuneACCESS through TCRdb and include only in-frame sequences with V and J called. Some clones fail to appear in such tables; in the studies checked, an unresolved V gene covers under half of the shortfall, and the cause of the remainder is unknown. The table for this sample lists roughly 97,000 clones; 80% to 90% of them were counted only once. Under 0.8% of the sample goes to the ten largest clones. This TCR came from an adult with an advanced solid tumor such as melanoma, head and neck, liver or kidney cancer. The rearrangement joined TRBV19 to TRBJ2-5; 14 middle bases align to TRBD2. The sample here was CD4+ or CD8+ T cells sorted from blood, taken in a trial of the OX40 agonist ivuxolimab. For the CDR3, the sequence is CASSIRTSGGRGLGETQYF. The DNA reads as follows: TGTGCCAGTAGTATACGGACTAGCGGGGGGCGAGGTCTCGGGGAGACCCAGTACTTC.